This T cell receptor (beta chain) is from a study of CD39 and CD103 CD8 tumor-infiltrating T cells. Findings and limits, study-wide: Top 30 DP CD8 TIL clonotypes covered about 56-90% of repertoire. Blood and uninvolved lymph node rarely held DP TIL clonotypes.

Details on this clone: Its antigen is as yet unknown.

Germline V CDR1 and CDR2: MNHEY, SVGAGI. The CDR3 contains 14 residues. With 3 bases removed from V and 6 bases from J, the gap between germline ends came to 11 bases. CD8+CD4-CD45RA- cells, CCR7-positive or negative, formed the memory CD8 sort. Libraries were prepared by immunoSEQ multiplex PCR; TCRdb keeps only in-frame clonotypes and omits some of them. This table holds some 1,300 clones, about three quarters found once. This chain connects TRBV6-5 to TRBJ2-2, with D perhaps matching TRBD2 (5 bases). Sequenced: CD8+ T cells sorted from blood. Subset in this sample: total memory CD8 T cells (CD45RA-CCR7+/-) from blood or uninvolved lymph node. The sequence came from a human donor with head and neck squamous cell carcinoma. CDR3 bases: TGTGCCAGCAGTTATAGGAGGACTTCCGGGGAGCTGTTTTTT. This codes for CASSYRRTSGELFF.